The clone carrying this T cell receptor (beta chain) was seen at least ten times. The antigen is unknown. CDR3-region Arm-PCR and iRepertoire HTBI primers produced the TCR beta libraries. In the authors' workflow: Samples revealed approximately 67 TRBV and roughly 15 TRBJ segments. TCRdb reanalysed the multiplex PCR reads using MiXCR and keeps one entry per CDR3 protein. What appears here as the V and J calls and clone size reflects TCRdb's work, not the paper's. The data hold 410,000 or so distinct CDR3 sequences, with 15% observed a single time. The CDR3 covers 15 residues. The germline CDR1 and CDR2 sequences are SGHAT and FQNNGV. V lost 3 bases to trimming and J lost 0 bases; unmatched junction nucleotides: 4. Noted time point: newly diagnosed GD, antithyroid drugs for less than 3 months. From RNA extracted from PBMCs, the TCR library was made. The sample comes from a study of regulatory T cells in long-lasting Graves disease.

Study results and caveats: Persistent patients shared 2,741 public clonotypes among themselves. Newly diagnosed patients shared fewer, at more than 850. Among samples with persistent disease, TRBV28, TRBJ1-2 and TRBJ2-5 were favored.

This sample also appeared in a second study, on T cells in Graves' hyperthyroidism and ophthalmopathy. This second report adds: The primer set for the first-round RT-PCR of the TCR CDR3 was HTBI.

Sample: peripheral blood mononuclear cells (PBMCs), taken at new diagnosis, from a patient treated with antithyroid drugs. The TCR sequence derives from a woman in her thirties with Graves disease. The chain is built from TRBV11-2 and TRBJ2-5, with TRBD2 matching 7 bases. The chain's CDR3 is CASSLGAGNQETQYF. CDR3 coding DNA: TGTGCCAGCAGCTTGGGAGCGGGAAACCAAGAGACCCAGTACTTC.